This T cell receptor (beta chain) was retrieved from a study of human T cells and chemical hapten exposure. Across the study: Patients received weekly diphenylcyclopropenone doses to the scalp throughout the approximately 25-week study.

Trimming shortened V by 5 bases and J by 4 bases, and 21 bases separated the two germline ends. The CDR3 contains 17 residues. The V gene's germline CDR1 is MNHEY and CDR2 SVGAGI. The library tagged each cDNA molecule with unique molecular identifiers. A single record per CDR3 protein comes from TCRdb applying MiXCR to the RACE reads. The sample holds around 120,000 distinct CDR3 sequences; approximately 11% are singletons and the top ten take roughly 3.5%. Time point indicated: patch test 1, 2 weeks after DPC sensitization. Treatment denoted: therapeutic diphenylcyclopropenone sensitization with weekly scalp DPC. This clonotype occurred many times.

The sequencing here drew on whole blood, taken in connection with sensitization to the hapten diphenylcyclopropenone (DPC). The receptor was isolated from a woman in her thirties or forties with alopecia areata. Some clones in this sample may be carry-over from other donors' samples. The chain combines TRBV6-5 with TRBJ1-5, with D uncertain. This CDR3 reads CASSPTGFGQRNQPQHF. CDR3 coding DNA: TGTGCCAGCAGTCCGACGGGGTTTGGGCAGAGGAATCAGCCCCAGCATTTT.